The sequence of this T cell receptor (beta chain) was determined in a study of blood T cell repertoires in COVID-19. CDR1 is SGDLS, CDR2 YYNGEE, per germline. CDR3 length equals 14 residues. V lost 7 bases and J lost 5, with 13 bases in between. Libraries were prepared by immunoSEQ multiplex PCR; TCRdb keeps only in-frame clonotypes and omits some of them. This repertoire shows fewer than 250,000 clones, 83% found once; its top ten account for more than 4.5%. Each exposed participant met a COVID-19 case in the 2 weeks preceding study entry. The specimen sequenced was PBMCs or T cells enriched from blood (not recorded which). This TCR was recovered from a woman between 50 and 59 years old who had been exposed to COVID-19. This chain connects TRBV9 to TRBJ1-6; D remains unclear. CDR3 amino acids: CASSPEGDNSPLHF. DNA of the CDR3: TGTGCCAGCTCGCCGGAGGGAGATAATTCACCCCTCCACTTT.